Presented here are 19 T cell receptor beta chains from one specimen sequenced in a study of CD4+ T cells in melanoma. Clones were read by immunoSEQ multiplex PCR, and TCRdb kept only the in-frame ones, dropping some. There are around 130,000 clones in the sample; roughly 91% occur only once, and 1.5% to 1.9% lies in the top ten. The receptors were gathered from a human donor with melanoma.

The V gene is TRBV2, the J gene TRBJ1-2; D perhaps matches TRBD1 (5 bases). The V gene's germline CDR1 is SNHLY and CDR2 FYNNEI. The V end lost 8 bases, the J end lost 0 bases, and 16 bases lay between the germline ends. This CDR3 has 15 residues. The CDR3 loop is CASFSTGESNYGYTF. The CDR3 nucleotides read TGTGCCAGCTTTTCAACAGGAGAATCTAACTATGGCTACACCTTC.

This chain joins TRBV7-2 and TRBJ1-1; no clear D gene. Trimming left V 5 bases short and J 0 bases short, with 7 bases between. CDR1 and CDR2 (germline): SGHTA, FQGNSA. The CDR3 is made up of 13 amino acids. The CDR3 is CASSNHMNTEAFF. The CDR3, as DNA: TGTGCCAGCAGCAACCACATGAACACTGAAGCTTTCTTT.

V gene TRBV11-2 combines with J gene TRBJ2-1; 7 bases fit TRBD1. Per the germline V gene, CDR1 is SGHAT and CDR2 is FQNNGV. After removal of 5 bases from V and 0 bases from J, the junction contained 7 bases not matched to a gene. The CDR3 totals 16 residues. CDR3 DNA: TGTGCCAGCAGCGGCAGACAGGGCAGCTCCTACAATGAGCAGTTCTTC. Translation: CASSGRQGSSYNEQFF.

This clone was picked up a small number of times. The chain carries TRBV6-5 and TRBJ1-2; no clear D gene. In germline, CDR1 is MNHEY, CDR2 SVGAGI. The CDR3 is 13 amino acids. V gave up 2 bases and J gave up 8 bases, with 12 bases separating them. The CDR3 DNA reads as TGTGCCAGCAGTTACAGCCTACGGGAAGGCTACACCTTC. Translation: CASSYSLREGYTF.

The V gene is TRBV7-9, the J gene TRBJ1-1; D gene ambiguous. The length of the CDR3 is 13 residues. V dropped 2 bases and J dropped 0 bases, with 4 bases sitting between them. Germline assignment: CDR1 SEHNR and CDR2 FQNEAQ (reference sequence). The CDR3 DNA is TGTGCCAGCAGCTTATCCATGAACACTGAAGCTTTCTTT. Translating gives CASSLSMNTEAFF.

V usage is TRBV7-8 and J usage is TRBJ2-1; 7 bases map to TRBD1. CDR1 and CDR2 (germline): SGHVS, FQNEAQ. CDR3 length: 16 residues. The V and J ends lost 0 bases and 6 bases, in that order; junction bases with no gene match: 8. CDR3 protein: CASSLAGGSQGNEQFF. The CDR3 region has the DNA TGTGCCAGCAGCTTAGCAGGGGGCTCCCAGGGCAATGAGCAGTTCTTC.

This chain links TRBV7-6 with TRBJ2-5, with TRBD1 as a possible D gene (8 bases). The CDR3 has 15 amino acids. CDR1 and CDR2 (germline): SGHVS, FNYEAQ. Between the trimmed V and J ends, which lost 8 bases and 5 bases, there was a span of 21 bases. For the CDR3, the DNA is TGTGCCAGCGGGGGGGCAGGGGGCCTGTGGGAGACCCAGTACTTC. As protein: CASGGAGGLWETQYF. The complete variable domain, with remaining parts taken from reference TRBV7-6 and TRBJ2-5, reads GAGVSQSPRYKVTKRGQDVALRCDPISGHVSLYWYRQALGQGPEFLTYFNYEAQQDKSGLPNDRFSAERPEGSISTLTIQRTEQRDSAMYRCASGGAGGLWETQYFGPGTRLLVL.

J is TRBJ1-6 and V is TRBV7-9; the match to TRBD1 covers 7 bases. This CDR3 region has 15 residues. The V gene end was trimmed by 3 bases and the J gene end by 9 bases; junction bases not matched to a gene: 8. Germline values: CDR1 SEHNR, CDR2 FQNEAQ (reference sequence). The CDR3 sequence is CASSFPTGVGSPLHF. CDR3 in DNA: TGTGCCAGCAGCTTCCCCACAGGGGTCGGTTCACCCCTCCACTTT.

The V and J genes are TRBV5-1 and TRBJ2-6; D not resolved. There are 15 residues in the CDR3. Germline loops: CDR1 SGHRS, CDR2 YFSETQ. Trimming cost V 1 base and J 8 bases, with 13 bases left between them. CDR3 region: CASSLSPTSSNVLTF. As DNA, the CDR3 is TGCGCCAGCAGCTTGTCTCCTACAAGTTCCAACGTCCTGACTTTC.

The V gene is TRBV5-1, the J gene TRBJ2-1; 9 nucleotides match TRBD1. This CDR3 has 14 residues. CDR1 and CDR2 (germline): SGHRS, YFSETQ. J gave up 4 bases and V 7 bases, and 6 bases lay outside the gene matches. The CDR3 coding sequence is TGCGCCAGCGACAGACAGGGGGATTACAATGAGCAGTTCTTC. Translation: CASDRQGDYNEQFF.

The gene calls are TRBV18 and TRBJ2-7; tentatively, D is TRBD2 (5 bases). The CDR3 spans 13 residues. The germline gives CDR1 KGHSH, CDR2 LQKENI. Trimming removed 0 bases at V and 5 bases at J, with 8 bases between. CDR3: CASSPPSSDEQYF. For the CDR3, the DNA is TGTGCCAGCTCACCACCGAGTAGCGACGAGCAGTACTTC.

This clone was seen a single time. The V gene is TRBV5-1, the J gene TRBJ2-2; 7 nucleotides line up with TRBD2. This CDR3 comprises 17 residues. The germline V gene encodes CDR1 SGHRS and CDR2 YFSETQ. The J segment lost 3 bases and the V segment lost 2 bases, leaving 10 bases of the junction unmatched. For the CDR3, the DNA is TGCGCCAGCAGCTTTAGGTCTTCGCTAGCGGACACCGGGGAGCTGTTTTTT. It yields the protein CASSFRSSLADTGELFF.

CDR3 DNA: TGTGCCACCACAGGGCGGGGGAACACCGGGGAGCTGTTTTTT. It specifies CATTGRGNTGELFF. This chain uses TRBV6-7 with TRBJ2-2; D may correspond to TRBD1 or TRBD2 (6 bases each). TRBV6-7 is placed among ORFs of uncertain function. The CDR3 runs to 14 residues. Between the trimmed V and J ends, which lost 10 bases and 1 base, there was a span of 13 bases.

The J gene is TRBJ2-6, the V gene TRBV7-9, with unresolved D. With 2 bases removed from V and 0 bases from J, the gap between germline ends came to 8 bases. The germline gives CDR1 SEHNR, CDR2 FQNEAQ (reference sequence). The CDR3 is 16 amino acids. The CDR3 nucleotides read TGTGCCAGCAGCTTAAAAGGTCCCTCTGGGGCCAACGTCCTGACTTTC. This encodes CASSLKGPSGANVLTF.

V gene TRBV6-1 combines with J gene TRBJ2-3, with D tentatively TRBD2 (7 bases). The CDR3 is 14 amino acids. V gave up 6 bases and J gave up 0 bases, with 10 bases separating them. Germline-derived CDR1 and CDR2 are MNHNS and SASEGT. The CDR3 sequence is CASRAGASTDTQYF. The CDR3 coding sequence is TGTGCCAGCAGGGCGGGGGCCAGCACAGATACGCAGTATTTT.

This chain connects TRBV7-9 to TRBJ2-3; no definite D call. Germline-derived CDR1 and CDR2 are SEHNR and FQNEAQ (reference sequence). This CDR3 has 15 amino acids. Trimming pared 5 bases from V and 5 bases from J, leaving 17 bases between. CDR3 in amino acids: CASSRRHSGEDTQYF. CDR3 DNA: TGTGCCAGCAGCCGCCGCCATTCAGGCGAAGATACGCAGTATTTT.

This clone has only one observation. CDR3: CASSLSQGPYYGYTF. CDR3 DNA: TGTGCCAGCAGCTTAAGCCAGGGCCCCTACTATGGCTACACCTTC. The chain joins TRBV7-2 to TRBJ1-2, with D possibly being TRBD1 (5 bases). The CDR3 is made up of 15 amino acids. Trimming removed 2 bases from V and 3 bases from J, with 13 bases in between. CDR1 is SGHTA and CDR2 is FQGNSA in the germline V gene.

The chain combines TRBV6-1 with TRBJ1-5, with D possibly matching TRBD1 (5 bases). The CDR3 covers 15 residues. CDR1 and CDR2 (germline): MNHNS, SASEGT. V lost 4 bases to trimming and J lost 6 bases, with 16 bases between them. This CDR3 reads CASSVRDGHSQPQHF. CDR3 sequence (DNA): TGTGCCAGCAGTGTACGGGACGGTCATAGTCAGCCCCAGCATTTT.

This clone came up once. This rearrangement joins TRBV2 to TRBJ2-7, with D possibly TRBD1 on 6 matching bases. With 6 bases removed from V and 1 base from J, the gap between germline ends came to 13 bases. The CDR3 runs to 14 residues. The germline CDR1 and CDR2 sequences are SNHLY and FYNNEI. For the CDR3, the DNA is TGTGCCAGCAGGGACAGTGGAGGTTCCTACGAGCAGTACTTC. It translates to CASRDSGGSYEQYF.